Below, 8 T cell receptor beta chains from the same sample are listed, as sequenced in a study of blood T cell repertoires in COVID-19. The protocol was immunoSEQ multiplex PCR, while the TCRdb copy is restricted to in-frame clones and leaves out a portion. The sample shows about 200,000 clones, approximately 78% of them seen only once. The source material was peripheral blood. Receptor source: a woman in her seventies with COVID-19, enrolled during active disease.

This chain connects TRBV6-6 to TRBJ1-2; 7 positions agree with TRBD1. The CDR3 length is 13 residues. Germline V lookup: CDR1 MNHNY, CDR2 SVGAGI (reference sequence). V lost 5 bases and J lost 2; bases outside the gene matches: 2. The CDR3 region is CASSMGQNYGYTF. The CDR3 region has the DNA TGTGCCAGCAGTATGGGACAGAACTATGGCTACACCTTC.

This chain uses TRBV5-4 with TRBJ1-5; 9 bases line up with TRBD1. Germline loops: CDR1 SGHNT, CDR2 YYREEE (reference sequence). This CDR3 has 15 amino acids. V lost 0 bases and J lost 6; bases outside the gene matches: 4. In nucleotides, the CDR3 is TGTGCCAGCAGCTTGGACAGGGGGCTAGGTCAGCCCCAGCATTTT. Encoded protein: CASSLDRGLGQPQHF.

J is TRBJ2-2 and V is TRBV7-9; 10 bases are a match to TRBD2. The ends lost 3 bases at V and 2 bases at J; junction bases unmatched: 3. Germline CDR1 SEHNR, CDR2 FQNEAQ (reference sequence). This CDR3 comprises 16 residues. CDR3 sequence (DNA): TGTGCCAGCAGCTTGGAACTAGCGGGAAACACCGGGGAGCTGTTTTTT. Its translation is CASSLELAGNTGELFF.

This clone was picked up one time. The chain is built from TRBV28 and TRBJ1-6; D ambiguous. The CDR3 is made up of 12 amino acids. CDR1 is MDHEN, CDR2 SYDVKM, per germline. The V and J ends lost 3 bases and 7 bases respectively, with 4 bases between them. The CDR3 nucleotides read TGTGCCAGCAGTTTCTTAAATTCACCCCTCCACTTT. Protein sequence: CASSFLNSPLHF.

The chain recombines TRBV24-1 with TRBJ2-3; D is possibly TRBD2 (6 bases). The CDR3 runs to 15 residues. Germline V gene sequence: CDR1 KGHDR, CDR2 SFDVKD. Trimming took 4 bases from V and 2 from J, leaving 12 bases between them. The CDR3 region has the DNA TGTGCCACCAGTGACGGCGGACTATCCACAGATACGCAGTATTTT. Translating gives CATSDGGLSTDTQYF.

The chain has TRBV19 and TRBJ2-3; D may be TRBD2 (5 bases). Trimming shortened V by 5 bases and J by 4 bases, and 7 bases separated the two germline ends. The germline V gene has CDR1 LNHDA and CDR2 SQIVND (reference sequence). The CDR3 covers 12 residues. The CDR3 nucleotides are TGTGCCAGTAGTGGGGAGCCAGATACGCAGTATTTT. Amino acid sequence: CASSGEPDTQYF. Full variable domain (rest looked up from reference TRBV19 and TRBJ2-3): DGGITQSPKYLFRKEGQNVTLSCEQNLNHDAMYWYRQDPGQGLRLIYYSQIVNDFQKGDIAEGYSVSREKKESFPLTVTSAQKNPTAFYLCASSGEPDTQYFGPGTRLTVL.

The J gene is TRBJ1-5, the V gene TRBV5-4, with a tentative D call TRBD1 (6 bases). CDR1 is SGHNT, CDR2 YYREEE, per germline (reference sequence). Trimming removed 0 bases at V and 9 bases at J, with 13 bases between. The CDR3 covers 14 residues. The CDR3 spells CASSLDAGRGPQHF. The CDR3 coding sequence is TGTGCCAGCAGCTTGGACGCGGGCAGGGGGCCCCAGCATTTT. The full variable domain, with the rest looked up from reference TRBV5-4 and TRBJ1-5, is ETGVTQSPTHLIKTRGQQVTLRCSSQSGHNTVSWYQQALGQGPQFIFQYYREEENGRGNFPPRFSGLQFPNYSSELNVNALELDDSALYLCASSLDAGRGPQHFGDGTRLSIL.

This chain links TRBV29-1 with TRBJ2-7, with D unclear. In germline, CDR1 is SQVTM, CDR2 ANQGSEA. CDR3 length: 11 amino acids. Trimming took 7 bases from V and 0 from J, leaving 7 bases between them. The CDR3 DNA reads TGCAGCGGCGGAGCCTCCTACGAGCAGTACTTC. It encodes CSGGASYEQYF.